This T cell receptor (beta chain) was sequenced during a study of cytomegalovirus exposure and HLA in healthy donors. Whole-study findings and limits: When a later analysis compared HLA-associated TCR beta chains with equally common others, the HLA-associated chains turned out to be more clonally expanded and to have lower generation probabilities. Accurate prediction of HLA-A and HLA-B alleles (for most subjects) was reportedly achieved from TCR beta sequences. Previous analysis showed most TCR beta V segments were productive about 87% or about 30% of the time.

With 60 Vbeta and 13 Jbeta primers, the PCR was carried out. Clones were read by immunoSEQ multiplex PCR, and TCRdb kept only the in-frame ones, dropping some. The sample holds about 100,000 clones, around 81% seen once. In the case of this clone: Antigen: not known.

Sequencing input: PBMCs. The sequence was collected from a man aged 40-49 years in good health and CMV-seropositive.

The CDR3 is CASSLPGSATNYGYTF. In DNA, the CDR3 is TGTGCCAGCAGCCTACCAGGCTCTGCGACTAACTATGGCTACACCTTC. The chain carries TRBV7-8 and TRBJ1-2; D is unclear. The germline V gene has CDR1 SGHVS and CDR2 FQNEAQ. The V end was cut by 5 bases, the J end by 0 bases, with 16 bases between. The CDR3 consists of 16 residues.